This TCR beta chain was identified during a study of beta chain features in type 1 diabetes. Study in general: No patient-donor differences in age, gender, total cells or subset yield. Sorted cells, some 110,000,000 in number, were examined across all samples.

Expressed TCRB transcripts were sequenced because the entire RNA isolate underwent reverse transcription. This table comes from immunoSEQ multiplex PCR, and its TCRdb copy is limited to in-frame clones, with some not included. The sample shows just over 600,000 clones, around 16% of them seen only once. This CDR3 spans 16 amino acids. V was cut by 0 bases and J by 0 bases, with 11 bases left in between. Germline lookup yields CDR1 SGDLS and CDR2 YYNGEE. This clone came up a few times. Sorted populations all had greater than 95% purity. Sample: naive CD4+ T cells from blood. The clonotype was recovered from a man between 18 and 35 years old in good health. The rearrangement uses TRBV9 and TRBJ2-3; D could derive from TRBD1 or TRBD2 (6 bases each). In DNA form, the CDR3 reads TGTGCCAGCAGCGTAGGGGCGGGGACAAGCACAGATACGCAGTATTTT. It yields the protein CASSVGAGTSTDTQYF.